This T cell receptor beta chain was obtained from a study of shared clonotypes between healthy human individuals. Study background: Per donor, CD8 memory used one plate, CD8 naive used two, CD4 memory used three and CD4 naive used three. Whole-study findings and limits: Relative to clonotypes present in all four donors, those not shared had lower generation probabilities.

V dropped 2 bases and J dropped 0 bases, with 8 bases sitting between them. Looked up from germline, CDR1 is MGHRA and CDR2 is YSYEKL. The CDR3 loop spans 15 amino acids. Details on this clone: Its specificity is unknown.

TCRdb's copy holds only in-frame clones and misses some; the assay was immunoSEQ multiplex PCR. Among 2,500,000 or so clones listed, 93% were seen once. The TCR was taken from a man aged 18-30 years in good health. Some clones in this sample may be carry-over from other donors' samples. Sequencing input: naive CD4+ T cells from PBMCs. The sample's subset: CD45RA+ positively selected. The J gene is TRBJ2-1, the V gene TRBV4-1; D not resolved. The CDR3 nucleotides read TGCGCCAGCAGCCAAAAGGAGTACTCCTACAATGAGCAGTTCTTC. This translates into CASSQKEYSYNEQFF.